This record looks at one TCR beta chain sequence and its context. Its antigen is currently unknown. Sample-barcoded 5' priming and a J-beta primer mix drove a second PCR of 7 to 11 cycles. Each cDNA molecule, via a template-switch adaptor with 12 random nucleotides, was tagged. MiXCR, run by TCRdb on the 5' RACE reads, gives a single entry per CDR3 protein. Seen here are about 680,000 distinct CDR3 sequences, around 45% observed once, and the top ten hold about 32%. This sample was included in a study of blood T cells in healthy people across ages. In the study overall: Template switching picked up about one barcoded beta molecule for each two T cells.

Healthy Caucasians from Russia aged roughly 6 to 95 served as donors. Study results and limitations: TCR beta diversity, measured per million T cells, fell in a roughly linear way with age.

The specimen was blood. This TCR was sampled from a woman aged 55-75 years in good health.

The CDR3 here is CSARGLAGFQETQYF. The CDR3 DNA reads as TGCAGTGCTAGAGGCCTAGCGGGTTTCCAAGAGACCCAGTACTTC. The chain links TRBV20-1 to TRBJ2-5; 8 nucleotides agree with TRBD2. The CDR3 sequence is 15 residues long. Germline values: CDR1 DFQATT, CDR2 SNEGSKA (reference sequence). The J segment lost 1 base and the V segment lost 1 base, leaving 5 bases of the junction unmatched.